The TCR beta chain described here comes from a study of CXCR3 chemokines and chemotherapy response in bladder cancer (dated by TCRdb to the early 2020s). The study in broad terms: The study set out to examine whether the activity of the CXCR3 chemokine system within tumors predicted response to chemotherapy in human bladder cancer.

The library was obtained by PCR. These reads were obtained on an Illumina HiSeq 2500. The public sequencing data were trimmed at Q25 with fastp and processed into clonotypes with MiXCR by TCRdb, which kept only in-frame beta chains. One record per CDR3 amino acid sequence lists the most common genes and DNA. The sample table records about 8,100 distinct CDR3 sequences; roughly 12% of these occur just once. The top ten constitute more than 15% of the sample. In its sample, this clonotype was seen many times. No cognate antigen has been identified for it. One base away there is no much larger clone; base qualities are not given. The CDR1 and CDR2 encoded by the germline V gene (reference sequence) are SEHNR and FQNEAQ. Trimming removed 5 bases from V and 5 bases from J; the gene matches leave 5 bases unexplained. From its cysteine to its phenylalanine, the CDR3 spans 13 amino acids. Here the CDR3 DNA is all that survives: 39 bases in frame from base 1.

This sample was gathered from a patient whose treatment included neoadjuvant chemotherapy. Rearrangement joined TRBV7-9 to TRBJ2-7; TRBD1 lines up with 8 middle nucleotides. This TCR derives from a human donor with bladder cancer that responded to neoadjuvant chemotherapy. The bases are TGTGCCAGCAGCCGACAGGGGTTCCACGAGCAGTACTTC. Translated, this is CASSRQGFHEQYF.